This section outlines one T cell receptor (beta chain) sequence together with its context. The antigen is unknown. The sample originates from a study of T cell responses to AZD1222 COVID-19 vaccine. Overall study findings and caveats: Spike as a whole was targeted by vaccine-associated CD4 TCRs, dominant at 160-218 and 743-854. Within unmutated variant regions lay the reported targets of nearly half of spike-specific TCRs. The study found Spike-specific TCR breadth and depth rose after two AZD1222 doses. Clonal diversity may have been underestimated in mostly white British donors.

The V and J ends lost 0 bases and 8 bases respectively, with 14 bases between them. The CDR3 has 14 residues. Germline V gives CDR1 SGDLS, CDR2 YYNGEE. The protocol was immunoSEQ multiplex PCR, while the TCRdb copy is restricted to in-frame clones and leaves out a portion. The table includes about 100,000 clones, about 89% detected once. This TCR derives from an adult in good health. This chain connects TRBV9 to TRBJ1-2, with a possible D match to TRBD1 (5 bases). Sequencing used peripheral blood, obtained on day 0 of MenACWY control vaccination. In DNA, the CDR3 is TGTGCCAGCAGCGTAGCTAGTCCAGGGACGGGCTACACCTTC. This codes for CASSVASPGTGYTF.